This TCR beta chain was sequenced during a study of blood T cell repertoires in COVID-19. Germline CDR1 is PRHDT and CDR2 is FYEKMQ (reference sequence). The CDR3 length is 15 residues. Trimming cost V 1 base and J 2 bases, with 9 bases left between them. Produced via immunoSEQ multiplex PCR; TCRdb's table is partial and in-frame only. The sample carries 60,000 or so clones, around four fifths recorded once. The TCR was taken from an elderly woman with acute or convalescent COVID-19. Sequencing used peripheral blood. This chain uses TRBV13 with TRBJ2-1; D is unresolved. The DNA for the CDR3 is TGTGCCAGCAGCTTAGACCCAGGTACCTACAATGAGCAGTTCTTC. Its translation: CASSLDPGTYNEQFF. The full variable domain, completed using reference TRBV13 and TRBJ2-1, is AAGVIQSPRHLIKEKRETATLKCYPIPRHDTVYWYQQGPGQDPQFLISFYEKMQSDKGSIPDRFSAQQFSDYHSELNMSSLELGDSALYFCASSLDPGTYNEQFFGPGTRLTVL.